Listed here is a single TCR beta chain. The target antigen is unknown. These data come from a study of lymphopenia after photon versus proton radiotherapy. The study's findings and limits: Survival link was tested only in deceased patients; proton benefit remains a possibility. Larger post-nadir TCR diversity loss correlated inversely with survival in deceased patients. Oligoclonal CD8+ Temra expansion after nadir drove photon patients' diversity drop. Proton therapy kept repertoires fairly stable, unlike photons, which gained effector/memory cells.

The V gene lost 4 bases and the J gene lost 0 bases, with 10 bases spanning the gap. Germline CDR1 reads MGHRA; CDR2 reads YSYEKL. CDR3 size: 15 residues. Produced via immunoSEQ multiplex PCR; TCRdb's table is partial and in-frame only. The sample has more than 25,000 clones; roughly 89% are singletons. J is TRBJ2-1 and V is TRBV4-1; D is undetermined. The material was peripheral blood, obtained from a patient treated with proton-based radiotherapy. This receptor was taken from a woman aged 55-69 years with cholangiocarcinoma. Some clones in this sample may be carry-over from other donors' samples. The CDR3 nucleotides read TGCGCCAGCAGCCCCAGCATAAGCTCCTACAATGAGCAGTTCTTC. It encodes CASSPSISSYNEQFF.